The clone carrying this T cell receptor beta chain was found a few times. No patient received treatment before thyroid surgery. These data come from a study of metastatic and nonmetastatic thyroid tumors. TCRdb re-called clones via MiXCR from the PCR reads. The top ten clones hold about 22% of a sample with approximately 70,000 clones, approximately 4% of them seen once. V lost 5 bases and J 2 bases, leaving 7 bases between the germline ends. The length of the CDR3 is 13 residues. The rearrangement links TRBV12-3 or TRBV12-4 to TRBJ2-1; D is uncertain. The source is a female donor with papillary thyroid cancer or a benign thyroid nodule (not recorded which). Some clones in this sample may be carry-over from other donors' samples. The sequenced sample consisted of blood. Here the CDR3 DNA reads TGTGCCAGCAGTCCTCGGCCCTACAATGAGCAGTTCTTC. Amino acids: CASSPRPYNEQFF.